The 15 T cell receptor beta chains below all came from one sample that was sequenced in a study of blood T cell repertoires in COVID-19. Sequencing was performed with immunoSEQ multiplex PCR; in TCRdb, only in-frame clones are kept and a portion is missing. This table holds about 490,000 clones, roughly 88% found once. The sequencing input was peripheral blood. These receptors all come from a human donor in a cohort sampled during active COVID-19.

The rearrangement uses TRBV7-9 and TRBJ2-1, with 10 positions matching TRBD1. This CDR3 has 16 residues. V gave up 5 bases and J gave up 4 bases; unmatched junction bases: 8. Germline CDR1 SEHNR, CDR2 FQNEAQ (reference sequence). The CDR3 coding sequence is TGTGCCAGCAGCCTTGGACAGGGGGTTTCGTACAATGAGCAGTTCTTC. Amino acid sequence: CASSLGQGVSYNEQFF.

The chain joins TRBV4-2 to TRBJ1-2; TRBD1 might be the D (6 bases). The germline V gene encodes CDR1 LGHNA and CDR2 YNFKEQ. The CDR3 is made up of 13 amino acids. V lost 4 bases and J 6 bases, leaving 12 bases between the germline ends. CDR3 loop: CASSLLGQNGYTF. CDR3 DNA: TGTGCCAGCAGCCTTTTAGGACAGAATGGCTACACCTTC.

CDR3 sequence (DNA): TGTGCCAGTAGTGGACAGGGGCGAACCACTAGCACAGATACGCAGTATTTT. Translating it yields CASSGQGRTTSTDTQYF. This rearrangement joins TRBV19 to TRBJ2-3; TRBD1 matches at 9 bases. The CDR3 consists of 17 residues. After removal of 5 bases from V and 0 bases from J, the junction contained 9 bases not matched to a gene. Germline CDR1 LNHDA, CDR2 SQIVND (reference sequence).

This sequence joins TRBV12-2 and TRBJ2-7; the table names TRBD1, a call not compared with the DNA. TRBV12-2 is labeled a pseudogene. This CDR3 has 15 residues. CDR3 amino acids: CASRLDGTATYEQYF. The CDR3 region has the DNA TGTGCAAGTCGCTTAGATGGGACAGCGACCTACGAGCAGTACTTC.

The chain carries TRBV27 and TRBJ1-2; D call uncertain. The CDR3 length is 16 residues. CDR1 and CDR2 from the germline V gene are MNHEY and SMNVEV (reference sequence). The V end was cut by 1 base, the J end by 2 bases, with 14 bases between. CDR3 sequence reads: CASSLLSSTPNYGYTF. The CDR3 DNA sequence: TGTGCCAGCAGTTTATTATCCAGTACACCAAACTATGGCTACACCTTC.

V usage is TRBV20-1 and J usage is TRBJ2-3; TRBD2 matches 10 bases. The ends lost 3 bases at V and 4 bases at J; junction bases unmatched: 10. Per germline, CDR1 DFQATT and CDR2 SNEGSKA (reference sequence). The CDR3 spans 16 residues. Here the CDR3 reads CSASSGLAGESDTQYF. CDR3 DNA: TGCAGTGCTAGTTCGGGGCTAGCGGGAGAGTCAGATACGCAGTATTTT.

The chain uses TRBV18 and TRBJ1-1, with 12 nucleotides matching TRBD1. J lost 10 bases, V lost 1 base, and 7 bases had no gene match. Germline lookup yields CDR1 KGHSH and CDR2 LQKENI. The CDR3 covers 15 residues. In nucleotides, the CDR3 is TGTGCCAGCTCACCACGAGGGACAGGGGGCGAGTCAGCTTTCTTT. Translation: CASSPRGTGGESAFF.

V usage is TRBV3-1 (or the pseudogene TRBV3-2) and J usage is TRBJ2-2, with a weak D call TRBD2 (6 bases). The CDR3 contains 14 residues. With 3 bases removed from V and 4 bases from J, the gap between germline ends came to 9 bases. Germline-derived CDR1 and CDR2 are LGHDT and YNNKEL (reference sequence). The CDR3 sequence: CASSQEGTTGELFF. The CDR3 nucleotides read TGTGCCAGCAGCCAGGAGGGCACCACCGGGGAGCTGTTTTTT.

This sequence joins TRBV3-1 (or the pseudogene TRBV3-2) and TRBJ2-3, with D uncertain. Between the trimmed V and J ends, which lost 2 bases and 5 bases, there was a span of 5 bases. This CDR3 is 12 amino acids long. The germline CDR1 and CDR2 sequences are LGHDT and YNNKEL (reference sequence). CDR3 in amino acids: CASSQLGDTQYF. CDR3 DNA sequence: TGTGCCAGCAGCCAACTCGGAGATACGCAGTATTTT.

This chain links TRBV9 with TRBJ2-1; D possibly corresponds to TRBD1 (6 bases). Germline-derived CDR1 and CDR2 are SGDLS and YYNGEE. The CDR3 totals 15 residues. Trimming removed 6 bases at V and 5 bases at J, with 18 bases between. The CDR3 sequence: CASNRDTEINNEQFF. The CDR3 DNA reads TGTGCCAGCAACCGGGACACCGAAATTAACAATGAGCAGTTCTTC.

The chain recombines TRBV19 with TRBJ1-1, with D possibly being TRBD1 (5 bases). In germline, CDR1 is LNHDA, CDR2 SQIVND (reference sequence). The CDR3 contains 14 residues. V lost 3 bases, J lost 1 base, and 9 bases lay in between. This chain's CDR3 is CASSIRQGNTEAFF. DNA for the CDR3: TGTGCCAGTAGTATTAGGCAGGGGAACACTGAAGCTTTCTTT.

This clone was detected only once. This rearrangement joins TRBV3-1 (or the pseudogene TRBV3-2) to TRBJ1-1, with TRBD1 as a possible D gene (5 bases). The length of the CDR3 is 15 residues. Trimming cost V 6 bases and J 3 bases, with 17 bases left between them. Germline V gives CDR1 LGHDT, CDR2 YNNKEL (reference sequence). CDR3 DNA: TGTGCCAGCAGTCAAAGGGGCTTCGGCGACACTGAAGCTTTCTTT. It specifies CASSQRGFGDTEAFF.

J is TRBJ1-1 and V is TRBV18, with a weak D call TRBD1 (5 bases). V was pared by 1 base and J by 4 bases, with 10 bases between. The CDR3 runs to 14 residues. The germline CDR1 and CDR2 sequences are KGHSH and LQKENI. The CDR3 here is CASSPLVTGTEAFF. The CDR3 DNA follows: TGTGCCAGCTCACCACTGGTTACAGGCACTGAAGCTTTCTTT.

This clone has more than one count but fewer than ten. The chain combines TRBV7-9 with TRBJ1-2; D not certain. The CDR3 extends over 13 amino acids. With 1 base removed from V and 6 bases from J, the gap between germline ends came to 9 bases. From germline, CDR1 is SEHNR and CDR2 FQNEAQ (reference sequence). In DNA, the CDR3 is TGTGCCAGCAGCTTAGGCAGGTTGGATGGCTACACCTTC. Amino acid sequence: CASSLGRLDGYTF.

The rearrangement joins TRBV5-4 to TRBJ2-5; 11 bases are a match to TRBD1. Per the germline V gene, CDR1 is SGHNT and CDR2 is YYREEE (reference sequence). The CDR3 spans 16 residues. V gave up 2 bases and J gave up 5 bases; unmatched junction bases: 8. This chain's CDR3 is CASSLPGQGAWETQYF. DNA for the CDR3: TGTGCCAGCAGCTTACCAGGACAGGGGGCTTGGGAGACCCAGTACTTC.